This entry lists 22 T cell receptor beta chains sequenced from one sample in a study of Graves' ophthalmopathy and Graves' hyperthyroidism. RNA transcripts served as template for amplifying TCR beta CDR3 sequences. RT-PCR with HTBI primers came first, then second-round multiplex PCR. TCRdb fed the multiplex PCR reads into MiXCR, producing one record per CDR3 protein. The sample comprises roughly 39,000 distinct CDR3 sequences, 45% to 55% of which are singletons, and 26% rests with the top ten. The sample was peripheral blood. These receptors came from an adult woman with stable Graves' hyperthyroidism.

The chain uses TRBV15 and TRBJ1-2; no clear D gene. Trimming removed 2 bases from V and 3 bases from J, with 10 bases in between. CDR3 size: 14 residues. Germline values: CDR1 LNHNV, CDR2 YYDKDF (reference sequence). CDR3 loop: CATSRPRRDYGYTF. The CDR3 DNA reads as TGTGCCACCAGCAGACCCCGGAGAGACTATGGCTACACCTTC. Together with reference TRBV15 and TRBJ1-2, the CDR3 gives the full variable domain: DAMVIQNPRYQVTQFGKPVTLSCSQTLNHNVMYWYQQKSSQAPKLLFHYYDKDFNNEADTPDNFQSRRPNTSFCFLDIRSPGLGDTAMYLCATSRPRRDYGYTFGSGTRLTVV.

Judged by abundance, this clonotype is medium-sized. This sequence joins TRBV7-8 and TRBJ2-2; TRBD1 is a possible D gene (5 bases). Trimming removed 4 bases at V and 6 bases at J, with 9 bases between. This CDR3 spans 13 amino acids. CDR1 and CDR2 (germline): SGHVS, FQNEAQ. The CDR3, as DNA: TGTGCCAGCAGCTCGTTCAGGGCCGGGGAGCTGTTTTTT. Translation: CASSSFRAGELFF.

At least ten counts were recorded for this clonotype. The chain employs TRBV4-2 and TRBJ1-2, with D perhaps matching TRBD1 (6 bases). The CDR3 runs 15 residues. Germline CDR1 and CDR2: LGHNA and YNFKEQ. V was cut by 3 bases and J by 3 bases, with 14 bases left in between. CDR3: CASSHRQEGDYGYTF. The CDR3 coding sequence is TGTGCCAGCAGCCATAGACAGGAGGGGGACTATGGCTACACCTTC.

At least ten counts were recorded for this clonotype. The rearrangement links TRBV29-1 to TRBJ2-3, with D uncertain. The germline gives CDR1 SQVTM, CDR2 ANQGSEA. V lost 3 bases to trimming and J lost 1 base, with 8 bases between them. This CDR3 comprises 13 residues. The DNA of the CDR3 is TGCAGCGTTGATAGGGATCGCACAGATACGCAGTATTTT. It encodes CSVDRDRTDTQYF.

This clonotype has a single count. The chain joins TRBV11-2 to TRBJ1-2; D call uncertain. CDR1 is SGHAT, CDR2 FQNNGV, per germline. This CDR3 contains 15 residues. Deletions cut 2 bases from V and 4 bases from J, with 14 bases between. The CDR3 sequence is CASSLYMVRGYGYTF. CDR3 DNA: TGTGCCAGCAGCTTATATATGGTCCGGGGCTATGGCTACACCTTC.

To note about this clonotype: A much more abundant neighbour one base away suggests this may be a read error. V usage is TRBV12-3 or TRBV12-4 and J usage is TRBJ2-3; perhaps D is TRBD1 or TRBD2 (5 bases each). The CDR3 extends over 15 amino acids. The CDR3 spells CASSPGDRRTDTRYF. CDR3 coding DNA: TGTGCCAGCAGTCCTGGGGACCGCCGCACAGATACGCGGTATTTT.

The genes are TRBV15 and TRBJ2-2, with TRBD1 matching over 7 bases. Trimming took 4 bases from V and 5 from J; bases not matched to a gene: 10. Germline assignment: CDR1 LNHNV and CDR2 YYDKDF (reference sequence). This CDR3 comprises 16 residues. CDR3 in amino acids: CATSNARDSLTGELFF. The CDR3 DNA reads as TGTGCCACCAGCAACGCACGGGACAGCTTAACCGGGGAGCTGTTTTTT.

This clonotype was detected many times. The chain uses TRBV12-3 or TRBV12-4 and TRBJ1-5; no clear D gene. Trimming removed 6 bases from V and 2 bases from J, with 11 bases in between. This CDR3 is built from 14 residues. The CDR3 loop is CASRRASGNQPQHF. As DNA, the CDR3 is TGTGCCAGCAGACGGGCGTCGGGCAATCAGCCCCAGCATTTT.

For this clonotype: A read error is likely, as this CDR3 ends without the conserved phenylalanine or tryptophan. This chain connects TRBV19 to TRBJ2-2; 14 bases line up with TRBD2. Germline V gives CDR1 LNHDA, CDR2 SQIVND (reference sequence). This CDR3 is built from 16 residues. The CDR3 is CASRTSGRIGTGGLFL. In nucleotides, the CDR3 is TGCGCCAGTAGGACTAGCGGGAGGATTGGCACCGGGGGGCTGTTTCTT.

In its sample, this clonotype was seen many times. The CDR3 DNA reads as TGCGCCAGCAGCCCGCCGGTTTTAACCGGGGAGCTGTTTTTT. Translation: CASSPPVLTGELFF. The chain joins TRBV5-1 to TRBJ2-2; D is uncertain. Looked up from germline, CDR1 is SGHRS and CDR2 is YFSETQ. Trimming removed 4 bases at V and 5 bases at J, with 12 bases between. This CDR3 spans 14 amino acids.

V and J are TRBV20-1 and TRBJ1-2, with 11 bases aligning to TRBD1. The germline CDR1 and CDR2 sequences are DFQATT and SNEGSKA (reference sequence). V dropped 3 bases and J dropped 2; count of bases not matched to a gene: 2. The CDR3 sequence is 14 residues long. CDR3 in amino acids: CSARRTGGNYGYTF. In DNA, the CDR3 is TGCAGTGCTAGGAGGACAGGGGGCAACTATGGCTACACCTTC.

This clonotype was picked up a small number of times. CDR3 protein: CASSYTSYEQYF. CDR3 in DNA: TGTGCCAGCAGCTACACTAGTTACGAGCAGTACTTC. The chain carries TRBV2 and TRBJ2-7; maybe TRBD2 (5 bases). V was shortened by 6 bases and J by 4 bases, with 10 bases between the two germline ends. Germline V gene lookup returns CDR1 SNHLY and CDR2 FYNNEI. This CDR3 has 12 residues.

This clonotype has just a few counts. The DNA of the CDR3 is TGTGCCACCGGGACAGGGGTCCAAGAGACCCAGTACTTC. It specifies CATGTGVQETQYF. The V and J genes are TRBV24-1 and TRBJ2-5, with 10 bases fitting TRBD1. Germline-derived CDR1 and CDR2 are KGHDR and SFDVKD. The V gene end was trimmed by 9 bases and the J gene end by 1 base; junction bases not matched to a gene: 1. The CDR3 covers 13 residues.

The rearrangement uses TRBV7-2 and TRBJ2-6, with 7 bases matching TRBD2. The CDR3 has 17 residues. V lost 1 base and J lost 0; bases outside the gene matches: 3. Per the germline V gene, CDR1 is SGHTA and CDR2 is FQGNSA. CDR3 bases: TGTGCCAGCAGCTTAGTATCGGGGGGCTCTGGGGCCAACGTCCTGACTTTC. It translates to CASSLVSGGSGANVLTF.

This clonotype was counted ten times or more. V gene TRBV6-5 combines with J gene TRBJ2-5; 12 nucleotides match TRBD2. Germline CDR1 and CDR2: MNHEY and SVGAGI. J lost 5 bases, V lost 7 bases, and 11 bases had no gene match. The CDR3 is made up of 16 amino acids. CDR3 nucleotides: TGTGCCAGCAAGCGACTAGCGGGAGCTTGGGGGGAGACCCAGTACTTC. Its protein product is CASKRLAGAWGETQYF.

Written as DNA, the CDR3 is TGTGCCATCAGTGGGGGTCGGGACAGGGCCTACGAGCAGTACTTC. Its protein is CAISGGRDRAYEQYF. V gene TRBV10-3 combines with J gene TRBJ2-7, with 9 bases fitting TRBD1. Germline CDR1 reads ENHRY; CDR2 reads SYGVKD. There are 15 residues in the CDR3. Unmatched junction bases numbered 6, after V lost 4 bases and J lost 2 bases.

CDR3 amino acids: CASSLDRGHEQYF. For the CDR3, the DNA is TGTGCCAGCAGCTTAGACAGGGGCCACGAGCAGTACTTC. This chain uses TRBV7-9 with TRBJ2-7; 7 bases agree with TRBD1. The trim removed 1 base at V and 5 bases at J, leaving 2 bases unmatched. The CDR3 is 13 residues long. Germline loops: CDR1 SEHNR, CDR2 FQNEAQ (reference sequence).

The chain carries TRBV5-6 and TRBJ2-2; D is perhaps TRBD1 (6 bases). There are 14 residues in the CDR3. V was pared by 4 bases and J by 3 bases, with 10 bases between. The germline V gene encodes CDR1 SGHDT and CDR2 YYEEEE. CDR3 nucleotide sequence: TGTGCCAGCAGCCCGGGACACTACACCGGGGAGCTGTTTTTT. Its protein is CASSPGHYTGELFF.

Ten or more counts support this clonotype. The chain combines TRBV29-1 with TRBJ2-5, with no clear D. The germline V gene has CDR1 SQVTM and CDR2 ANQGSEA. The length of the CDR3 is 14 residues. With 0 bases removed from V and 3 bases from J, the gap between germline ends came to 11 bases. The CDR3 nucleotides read TGCAGCGTTGAAGATTTGGGGTTGAAAGAGACCCAGTACTTC. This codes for CSVEDLGLKETQYF.

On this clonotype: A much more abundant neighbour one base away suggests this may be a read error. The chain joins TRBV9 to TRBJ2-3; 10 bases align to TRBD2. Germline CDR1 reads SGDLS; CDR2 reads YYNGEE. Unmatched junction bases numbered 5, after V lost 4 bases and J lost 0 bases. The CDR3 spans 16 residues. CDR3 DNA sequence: TGTGCCAGCAGCTCTAGGGGACTAGCGAGCACAGATACGCAGTATTTT. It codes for CASSSRGLASTDTQYF.

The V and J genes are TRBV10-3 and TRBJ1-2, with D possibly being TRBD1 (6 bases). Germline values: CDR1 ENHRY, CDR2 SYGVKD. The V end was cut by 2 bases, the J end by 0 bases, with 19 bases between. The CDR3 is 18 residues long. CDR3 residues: CAISEKRWERGSNYGYTF. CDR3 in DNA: TGTGCCATCAGTGAGAAGCGATGGGAGAGGGGGTCTAACTATGGCTACACCTTC.

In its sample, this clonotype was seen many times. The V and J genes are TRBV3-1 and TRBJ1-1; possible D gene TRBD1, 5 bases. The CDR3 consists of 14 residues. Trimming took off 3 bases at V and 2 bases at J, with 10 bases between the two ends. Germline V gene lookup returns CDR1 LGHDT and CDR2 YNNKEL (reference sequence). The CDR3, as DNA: TGTGCCAGCAGCCAGGGACTTCTTAACACTGAAGCTTTCTTT. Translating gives CASSQGLLNTEAFF.